The clone carrying this TCR beta chain was recorded only once. Primers: 60 V beta forward and 13 J beta reverse. TCRdb keeps only in-frame clones here, not all; method: immunoSEQ multiplex PCR. Of fewer than 95,000 clones in the sample, around 85% were seen once. Time point denoted: after dendritic cell vaccination, including at tumor progression/relapse. PBMC sampling occurred before vaccination, two weeks after the third dose, and at progression. This CDR3 is 13 amino acids long. Germline V CDR1 and CDR2: SGHRS, YFSETQ. The V and J ends lost 4 bases and 4 bases respectively, with 11 bases between them. These data originate in a study of glioma-infiltrating T cells after dendritic cell vaccination. Whole-study context: Glioblastoma patients came from Phase I and II dendritic cell vaccination trials. At biweekly intervals, patients got three intradermal dendritic cell vaccine injections.

V usage is TRBV5-1 and J usage is TRBJ1-1; TRBD1 might be the D (5 bases). The sequence came from a human donor with glioblastoma. Sequenced material: blood, taken after dendritic cell vaccination. CDR3 DNA sequence: TGCGCCAGCAGCAAAGACAGAGCCACTGAAGCTTTCTTT. As protein: CASSKDRATEAFF.